This TCR beta chain was captured in a study of blood T cells in healthy people across ages. As for the study in general: Capture by template switching was about one barcoded beta molecule per two T cells. Study observations and caveats: Getting older went along with TCR beta diversity per million T cells dropping roughly linearly. Versus aged donors, long-lived donors had higher diversity and more naive CD4+ cells.

CDR1 and CDR2 from the germline V gene are SGHKS and YYEKEE (reference sequence). CDR3 size: 15 residues. The germline V and J ends were trimmed by 3 bases and 4 bases, with 14 bases remaining between them. The table lists this clonotype with a few counts. Its antigen remains unidentified. A sample-barcoded 5' primer and a J-beta primer mix were used in a second PCR of about 6 to 11 cycles. TCRdb re-called the 5' RACE reads through MiXCR, storing one row per CDR3 protein. Of about 1.1 million distinct CDR3 sequences listed, roughly two fifths are singletons. This chain joins TRBV5-5 and TRBJ1-5, with D unclear. Sequencing was carried out using blood. The source of this sequence is a man younger than 35 in good health. The DNA of the CDR3 is TGTGCCAGCAGCTCGGACGGAGTCAGAAATCAGCCCCAGCATTTT. Residues: CASSSDGVRNQPQHF.